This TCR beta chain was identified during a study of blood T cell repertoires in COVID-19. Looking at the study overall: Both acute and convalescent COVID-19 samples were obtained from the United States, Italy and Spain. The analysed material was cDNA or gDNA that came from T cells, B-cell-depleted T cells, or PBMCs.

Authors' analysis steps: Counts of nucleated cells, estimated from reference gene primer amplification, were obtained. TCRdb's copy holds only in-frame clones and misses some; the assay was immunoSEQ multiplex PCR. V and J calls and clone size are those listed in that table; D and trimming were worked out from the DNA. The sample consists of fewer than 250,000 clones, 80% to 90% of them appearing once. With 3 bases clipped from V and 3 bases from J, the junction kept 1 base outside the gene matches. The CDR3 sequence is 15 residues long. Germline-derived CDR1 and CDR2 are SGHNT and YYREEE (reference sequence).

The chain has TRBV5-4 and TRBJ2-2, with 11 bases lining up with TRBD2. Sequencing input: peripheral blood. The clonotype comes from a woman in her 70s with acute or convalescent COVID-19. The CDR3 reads CASSSGLADTGELFF. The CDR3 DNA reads TGTGCCAGCAGCTCGGGACTAGCGGACACCGGGGAGCTGTTTTTT.